The rows below give T cell receptor beta chains drawn from one sample of a study of T cell repertoires in cytomegalovirus infection. TCRdb called the reads again in MiXCR, with one record for every CDR3 protein. Of 110,000 or so distinct CDR3 sequences in the sample, roughly 30% were seen once. These receptors' antigens are unknown. Here the sequenced sample was CD8+ T cells from cultured PBMCs, taken from culture after CMV antigen stimulation. These receptors were taken from a human donor in good health (CMV status not recorded). Some clones in this sample may be carry-over from other donors' samples. Both conserved end residues are part of each CDR3. Fields, in order: J gene, V gene, CDR3 protein.

j_call: TRBJ2-7; v_call: TRBV29-1; cdr3_aa: CSVGGDRENEQYF
j_call: TRBJ2-1; v_call: TRBV7-8; cdr3_aa: CASSLSGGEGNEQFF
j_call: TRBJ1-1; v_call: TRBV7-9; cdr3_aa: CASSSDLGTEAFF
j_call: TRBJ2-2; v_call: TRBV5-6; cdr3_aa: CASSLTGDWSGELFF
j_call: TRBJ1-2; v_call: TRBV12-3/TRBV12-4; cdr3_aa: CASSFTRTISYTF
j_call: TRBJ1-1; v_call: TRBV7-2; cdr3_aa: CASSQGYHEAFF
j_call: TRBJ2-7; v_call: TRBV7-9; cdr3_aa: CASSLEGQGYEQYF
j_call: TRBJ1-1; v_call: TRBV7-6; cdr3_aa: CASSPSQKLNTEAFF
j_call: TRBJ2-7; v_call: TRBV11-1; cdr3_aa: CASGPTISYEQYF
j_call: TRBJ1-5; v_call: TRBV6-5; cdr3_aa: CASSYRGANQPQHF
j_call: TRBJ1-4; v_call: TRBV14; cdr3_aa: CASSQRTATNEKLFF
j_call: TRBJ2-7; v_call: TRBV28; cdr3_aa: CASSHTGPVLYEQYF
j_call: TRBJ2-3; v_call: TRBV28; cdr3_aa: CASSLLAGGTSTDTQYF
j_call: TRBJ2-2; v_call: TRBV12-3/TRBV12-4; cdr3_aa: CASSLQVMELFF
j_call: TRBJ2-6; v_call: TRBV6-1; cdr3_aa: CASKRTGAISGANVLTF
j_call: TRBJ1-2; v_call: TRBV6-2/TRBV6-3; cdr3_aa: CASTELQGDYGYTF
j_call: TRBJ2-1; v_call: TRBV28; cdr3_aa: CASSVRIWDEQFF
j_call: TRBJ2-2; v_call: TRBV7-2; cdr3_aa: CASSWAWTSGSLYTGELFF
j_call: TRBJ2-5; v_call: TRBV11-2; cdr3_aa: CASSRLGQGILETQYF
j_call: TRBJ2-2; v_call: TRBV14; cdr3_aa: CASSRSIGHGNTGELFF
j_call: TRBJ2-3; v_call: TRBV2; cdr3_aa: CASCRGAGDTQYF
j_call: TRBJ2-7; v_call: TRBV7-8; cdr3_aa: CASSLARTYEQYF
j_call: TRBJ1-5; v_call: TRBV12-3/TRBV12-4; cdr3_aa: CASTETGYNQPQHF
j_call: TRBJ1-2; v_call: TRBV4-2; cdr3_aa: CASSQDLLGEDYGYTF
j_call: TRBJ1-1; v_call: TRBV27; cdr3_aa: CASSFGREAEAFF
j_call: TRBJ2-7; v_call: TRBV6-5; cdr3_aa: CASSYSRTGAVEQYF
j_call: TRBJ2-7; v_call: TRBV27; cdr3_aa: CASSLSTSSEQYF
j_call: TRBJ1-1; v_call: TRBV7-9; cdr3_aa: CASSPPGNTEAFF
j_call: TRBJ2-3; v_call: TRBV6-6; cdr3_aa: CASSYGGQPHSTDTQYF
j_call: TRBJ1-1; v_call: TRBV4-3; cdr3_aa: CASSHSEGMNTEAFF
j_call: TRBJ2-3; v_call: TRBV6-1; cdr3_aa: CASSEEGRLADSTDTQYF
j_call: TRBJ1-1; v_call: TRBV19; cdr3_aa: CASTILSGTEAFF
j_call: TRBJ1-2; v_call: TRBV19; cdr3_aa: CASSGDRRYGYTF
j_call: TRBJ2-7; v_call: TRBV11-2; cdr3_aa: CASSLGQGVYEQYF
j_call: TRBJ2-3; v_call: TRBV7-2; cdr3_aa: CASSPPGLAGGLTQYF
j_call: TRBJ1-5; v_call: TRBV6-1; cdr3_aa: CASSEPYRVDQPQHF
j_call: TRBJ2-2; v_call: TRBV12-3/TRBV12-4; cdr3_aa: CASSRVSGELFF
j_call: TRBJ2-1; v_call: TRBV6-6; cdr3_aa: CASSYPTSGDSYNEQFF
j_call: TRBJ1-6; v_call: TRBV4-1; cdr3_aa: CASSPRRADSPLHF
j_call: TRBJ1-2; v_call: TRBV6-6; cdr3_aa: CASSYQTGDGYTF
j_call: TRBJ1-2; v_call: TRBV27; cdr3_aa: CASSLHPFPTDSNYGYTF
j_call: TRBJ2-5; v_call: TRBV2; cdr3_aa: CASGQGMYQETQYF